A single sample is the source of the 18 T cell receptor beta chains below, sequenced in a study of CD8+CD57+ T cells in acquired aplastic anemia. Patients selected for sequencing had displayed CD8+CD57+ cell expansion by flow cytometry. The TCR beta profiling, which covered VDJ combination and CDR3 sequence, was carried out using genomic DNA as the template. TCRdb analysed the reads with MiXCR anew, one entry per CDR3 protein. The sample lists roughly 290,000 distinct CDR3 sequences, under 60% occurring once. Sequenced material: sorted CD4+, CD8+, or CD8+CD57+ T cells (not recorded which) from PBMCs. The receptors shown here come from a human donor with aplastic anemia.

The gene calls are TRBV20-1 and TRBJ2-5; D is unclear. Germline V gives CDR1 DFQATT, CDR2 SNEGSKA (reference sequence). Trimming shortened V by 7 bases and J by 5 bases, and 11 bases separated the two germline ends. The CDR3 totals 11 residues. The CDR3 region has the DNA TGCAGTGGACTTAGCAGCGAGACCCAGTACTTC. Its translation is CSGLSSETQYF.

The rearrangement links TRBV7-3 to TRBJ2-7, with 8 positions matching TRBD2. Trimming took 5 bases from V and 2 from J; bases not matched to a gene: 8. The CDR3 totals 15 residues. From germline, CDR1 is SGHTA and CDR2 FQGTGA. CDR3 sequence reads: CASSQIDGGAYEQYF. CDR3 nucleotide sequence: TGTGCCAGCAGCCAAATCGACGGGGGGGCCTACGAGCAGTACTTC.

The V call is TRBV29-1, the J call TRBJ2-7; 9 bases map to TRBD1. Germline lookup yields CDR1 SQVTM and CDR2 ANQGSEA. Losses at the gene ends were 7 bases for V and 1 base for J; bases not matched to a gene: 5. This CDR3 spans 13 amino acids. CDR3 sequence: CSALTGGSYEQYF. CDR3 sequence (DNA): TGCAGCGCCTTGACAGGGGGATCCTACGAGCAGTACTTC.

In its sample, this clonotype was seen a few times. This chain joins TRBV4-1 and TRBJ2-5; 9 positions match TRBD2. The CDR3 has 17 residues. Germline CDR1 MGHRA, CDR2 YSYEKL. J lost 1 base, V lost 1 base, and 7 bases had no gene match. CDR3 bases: TGCGCCAGCAGCCAAGTCTTGGGACTAGCCCGCCAAGAGACCCAGTACTTC. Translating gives CASSQVLGLARQETQYF.

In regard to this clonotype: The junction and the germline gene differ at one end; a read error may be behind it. CDR3 residues: CASSYSIQGASEAFF. CDR3 sequence (DNA): TGTGCCAGCAGTTACTCGATCCAGGGGGCTAGTGAAGCTTTCTTT. This chain uses TRBV10-3 with TRBJ1-1; 8 bases map to TRBD1. CDR3 size: 15 residues. Looked up from germline, CDR1 is ENHRY and CDR2 is SYGVKD.

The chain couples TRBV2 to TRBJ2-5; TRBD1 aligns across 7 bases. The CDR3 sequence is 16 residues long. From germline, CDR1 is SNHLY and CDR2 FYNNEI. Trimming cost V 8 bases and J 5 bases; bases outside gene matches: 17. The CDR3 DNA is TGTGCCAGCCAGGCTGACAGGGATGGACGGTCGGAGACCCAGTACTTC. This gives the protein CASQADRDGRSETQYF. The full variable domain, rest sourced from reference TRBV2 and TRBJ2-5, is EPEVTQTPSHQVTQMGQEVILRCVPISNHLYFYWYRQILGQKVEFLVSFYNNEISEKSEIFDDQFSVERPDGSNFTLKIRSTKLEDSAMYFCASQADRDGRSETQYFGPGTRLLVL.

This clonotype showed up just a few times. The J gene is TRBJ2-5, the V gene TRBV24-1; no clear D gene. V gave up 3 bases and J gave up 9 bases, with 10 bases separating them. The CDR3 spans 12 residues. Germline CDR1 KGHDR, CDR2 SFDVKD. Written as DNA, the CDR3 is TGTGCCACCAGTGATCGCCCCGAGGCCCAGTACTTC. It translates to CATSDRPEAQYF.

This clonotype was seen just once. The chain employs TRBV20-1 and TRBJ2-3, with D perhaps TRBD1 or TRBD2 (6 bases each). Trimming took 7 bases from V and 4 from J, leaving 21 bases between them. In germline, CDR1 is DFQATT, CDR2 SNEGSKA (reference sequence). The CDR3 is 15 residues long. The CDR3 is CSVGGWRGYPDTQYF. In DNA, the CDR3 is TGCAGTGTAGGGGGTTGGCGGGGTTACCCAGATACGCAGTATTTT.

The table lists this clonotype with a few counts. The CDR3, as DNA: TGTGCCAGCGGAATCAATCAGCCCCAGCATTTT. This codes for CASGINQPQHF. V usage is TRBV6-6 and J usage is TRBJ1-5; D unclear. Germline assignment: CDR1 MNHNY and CDR2 SVGAGI (reference sequence). Deletions cut 8 bases from V and 3 bases from J, with 5 bases between. The CDR3 spans 11 residues.

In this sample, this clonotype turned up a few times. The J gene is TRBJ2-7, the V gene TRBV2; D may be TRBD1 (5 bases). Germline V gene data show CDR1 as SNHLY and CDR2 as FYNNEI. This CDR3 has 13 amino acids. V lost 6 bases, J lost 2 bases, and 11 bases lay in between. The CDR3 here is CASRNQGTYEQYF. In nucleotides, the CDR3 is TGTGCCAGCAGAAATCAGGGAACCTACGAGCAGTACTTC. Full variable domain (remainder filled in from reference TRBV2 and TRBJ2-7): EPEVTQTPSHQVTQMGQEVILRCVPISNHLYFYWYRQILGQKVEFLVSFYNNEISEKSEIFDDQFSVERPDGSNFTLKIRSTKLEDSAMYFCASRNQGTYEQYFGPGTRLTVT.

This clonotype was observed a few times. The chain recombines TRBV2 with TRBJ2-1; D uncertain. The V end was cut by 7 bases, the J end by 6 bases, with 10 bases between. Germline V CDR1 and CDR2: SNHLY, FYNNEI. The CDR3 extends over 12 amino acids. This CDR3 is CASKLFGNEQFF. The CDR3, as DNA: TGTGCCAGCAAACTCTTCGGCAATGAGCAGTTCTTC.

For the CDR3, the DNA is TGTGCCAGCTCGGCCTTCTCTGGAAACACCATATATTTT. Translating gives CASSAFSGNTIYF. The chain uses TRBV7-2 and TRBJ1-3; D not certain. CDR1 SGHTA and CDR2 FQGNSA come from the germline V gene. CDR3 length equals 13 residues. Deletions cut 8 bases from V and 0 bases from J, with 8 bases between. Combining the CDR3 with reference TRBV7-2 and TRBJ1-3 gives the whole variable domain GAGVSQSPSNKVTEKGKDVELRCDPISGHTALYWYRQSLGQGLEFLIYFQGNSAPDKSGLPSDRFSAERTGGSVSTLTIQRTQQEDSAVYLCASSAFSGNTIYFGEGSWLTVV.

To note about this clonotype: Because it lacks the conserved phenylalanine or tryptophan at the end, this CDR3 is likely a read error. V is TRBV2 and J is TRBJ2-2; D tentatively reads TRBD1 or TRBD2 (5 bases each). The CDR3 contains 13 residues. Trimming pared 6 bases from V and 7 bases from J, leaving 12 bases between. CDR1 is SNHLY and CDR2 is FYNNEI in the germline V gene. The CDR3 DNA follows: TGTGCCAGCAGAAAGGGGACGGGCGGGGAGCTGTTTTCT. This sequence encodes CASRKGTGGELFS.

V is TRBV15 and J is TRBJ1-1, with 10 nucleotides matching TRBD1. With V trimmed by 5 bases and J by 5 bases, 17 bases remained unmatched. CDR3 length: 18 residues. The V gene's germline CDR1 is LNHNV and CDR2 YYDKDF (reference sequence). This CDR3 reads CATSSGLGQGGTRTEAFF. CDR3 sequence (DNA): TGTGCCACCAGCTCAGGTCTCGGACAGGGGGGTACGAGGACTGAAGCTTTCTTT.

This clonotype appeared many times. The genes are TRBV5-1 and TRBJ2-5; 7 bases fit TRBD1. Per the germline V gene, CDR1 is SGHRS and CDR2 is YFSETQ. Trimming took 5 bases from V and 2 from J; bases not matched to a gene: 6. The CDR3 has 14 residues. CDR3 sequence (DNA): TGCGCCAGCAGGCCCGGGACAGCTCAAGAGACCCAGTACTTC. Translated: CASRPGTAQETQYF.

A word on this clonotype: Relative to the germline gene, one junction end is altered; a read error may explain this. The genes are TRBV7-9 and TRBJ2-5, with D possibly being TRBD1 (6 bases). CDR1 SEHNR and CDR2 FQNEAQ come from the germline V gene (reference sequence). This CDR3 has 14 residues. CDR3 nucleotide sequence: TGTGCCAGCAGCACAACAGGGCCACGGAAGACCCAGTACTTT. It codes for CASSTTGPRKTQYF.

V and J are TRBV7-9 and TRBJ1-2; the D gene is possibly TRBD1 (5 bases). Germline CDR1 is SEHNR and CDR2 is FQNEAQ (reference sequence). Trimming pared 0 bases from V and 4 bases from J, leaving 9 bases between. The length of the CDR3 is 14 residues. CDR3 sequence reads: CASSLAGQGYGYTF. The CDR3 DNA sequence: TGTGCCAGCAGCTTAGCTGGACAAGGCTATGGCTACACCTTC.

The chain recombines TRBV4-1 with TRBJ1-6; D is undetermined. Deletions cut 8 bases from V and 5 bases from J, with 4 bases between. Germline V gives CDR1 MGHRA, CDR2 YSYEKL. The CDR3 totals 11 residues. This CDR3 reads CASSDNSPLHF. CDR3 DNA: TGCGCCAGCTCTGATAATTCACCCCTCCACTTT.